This entry features one T cell receptor beta chain sequence. This specimen comes from a study of blood T cell repertoires in COVID-19. Study as a whole: Acute-phase and convalescent COVID-19 samples originated in the United States, Italy and Spain. The cDNA or gDNA used as material had been derived from T cells, B-cell-depleted T cells, or PBMCs.

Seattle cases were enrolled at active infection and followed longitudinally. TCRdb keeps only in-frame clones here, not all; method: immunoSEQ multiplex PCR. The table has under 250,000 clones, 90% to 95% seen once. V was cut by 4 bases and J by 5 bases, with 15 bases left in between. This CDR3 region has 14 residues. This receptor was identified in a man in his 60s with COVID-19, enrolled during active disease. The chain recombines TRBV23-1 with TRBJ2-7; unclear D gene. TRBV23-1 is classed as an ORF, of uncertain function. The sequenced material came from peripheral blood. Written as DNA, the CDR3 is TGCGCCAGCAGTCTGTCCCCCCCCGTTGACGAGCAGTACTTC. This codes for CASSLSPPVDEQYF.